What follows are 32 T cell receptor beta chains derived from one specimen sequenced in a study of T cells expressing NK-cell markers (dated by TCRdb to the early 2020s). The library was made by 5' RACE. Sequencing took place on an Illumina HiSeq 2000. The reads were reprocessed in TCRdb, with one entry per CDR3 protein sequence and no accompanying DNA. The sample has 400,000 or so distinct CDR3 sequences on record. The ten top clones hold roughly 10% of the sample. The sequenced material came from blood T cells: a sorted CD56 or NKG2C T cell subset, CD4+ or CD8+ T cells, or bulk PBMC T cells (not recorded which). These receptors came from a woman aged 45-59 years in good health. Donor details come from another sample of the same person, matched by shared clones.

The chain combines TRBV15 with TRBJ1-2; TCRdb indicates TRBD1, and absent DNA this call remains unverified. In germline, CDR1 is LNHNV, CDR2 YYDKDF (reference sequence). The CDR3 consists of 15 residues. This CDR3 reads CATSRDRGPNYGYTF.

This rearrangement joins TRBV24-1 to TRBJ2-1; checking the TCRdb D call of TRBD2 is not possible without DNA. CDR1 is KGHDR, CDR2 SFDVKD, per germline. This CDR3 has 17 amino acids. CDR3 amino acids: CATSATAGLAIYNEQFF.

The V gene is TRBV15, the J gene TRBJ1-1; no DNA is available, so the TRBD1 call from TCRdb remains unchecked. Germline CDR1 reads LNHNV; CDR2 reads YYDKDF (reference sequence). The CDR3 is 13 residues long. The chain's CDR3 is CATSRGGTDEAFF.

This chain uses TRBV7-8 with TRBJ1-5. This CDR3 has 12 amino acids. CDR1 SGHVS and CDR2 FQNEAQ come from the germline V gene. The CDR3 loop is CASSRTDQPQHF.

V and J are TRBV20-1 and TRBJ2-7; absent DNA, TCRdb's TRBD2 call cannot be checked. Germline CDR1 is DFQATT and CDR2 is SNEGSKA (reference sequence). This CDR3 is built from 13 residues. The CDR3: CSGTVDSSYEQYF.

The chain links TRBV5-1 to TRBJ2-2; TCRdb's D call, TRBD2, is unchecked because there is no DNA. Germline assignment: CDR1 SGHRS and CDR2 YFSETQ. This CDR3 is 15 amino acids long. CDR3 region: CASSESSVNTGELFF. The full variable domain, with the rest looked up from reference TRBV5-1 and TRBJ2-2, is KAGVTQTPRYLIKTRGQQVTLSCSPISGHRSVSWYQQTPGQGLQFLFEYFSETQRNKGNFPGRFSGRQFSNSRSEMNVSTLELGDSALYLCASSESSVNTGELFFGEGSRLTVL.

The chain couples TRBV5-1 to TRBJ2-1; checking the TCRdb D call of TRBD2 is not possible without DNA. The CDR3 covers 16 residues. Germline lookup yields CDR1 SGHRS and CDR2 YFSETQ. The CDR3 reads CASSSRLAGERYEQFF. The variable domain in full, with the rest retrieved from reference TRBV5-1 and TRBJ2-1, is KAGVTQTPRYLIKTRGQQVTLSCSPISGHRSVSWYQQTPGQGLQFLFEYFSETQRNKGNFPGRFSGRQFSNSRSEMNVSTLELGDSALYLCASSSRLAGERYEQFFGPGTRLTVL.

The V gene is TRBV30, the J gene TRBJ2-5; TCRdb's D call of TRBD2 is untestable without DNA. The length of the CDR3 is 13 residues. Germline V gene data show CDR1 as GTSNPN and CDR2 as SVGIG (reference sequence). CDR3: CAWAGGWGETQYF.

The J gene is TRBJ1-1, the V gene TRBV5-1; the TCRdb call, TRBD1, lacks DNA for checking. The CDR3 runs to 15 residues. Germline-derived CDR1 and CDR2 are SGHRS and YFSETQ. Here the CDR3 reads CASSLSGQQYTEAFF.

The gene calls are TRBV27 and TRBJ1-3; TCRdb's D call of TRBD1 is untestable without DNA. There are 18 residues in the CDR3. From germline, CDR1 is MNHEY and CDR2 SMNVEV (reference sequence). CDR3 protein: CASSLSGTALFSGNTIYF.

The rearrangement uses TRBV12-3 or TRBV12-4 and TRBJ2-7; TCRdb calls TRBD2, which cannot be checked without DNA. The CDR3 totals 14 residues. This CDR3 reads CASSSGGVLYEQYF.

V gene TRBV20-1 combines with J gene TRBJ1-5; absent DNA, TCRdb's TRBD1 call cannot be checked. Looked up from germline, CDR1 is DFQATT and CDR2 is SNEGSKA (reference sequence). The CDR3 length is 14 residues. The CDR3 loop is CSASRTGGHQPQHF.

The genes are TRBV4-2 and TRBJ2-5; the TRBD2 assignment by TCRdb is unverifiable without DNA. The CDR3 extends over 13 amino acids. CDR1 is LGHNA, CDR2 YNFKEQ, per germline. CDR3 loop: CASSETTQETQYF.

The chain recombines TRBV2 with TRBJ2-1; lacking DNA, the TRBD2 call made by TCRdb goes unchecked. Per the germline V gene, CDR1 is SNHLY and CDR2 is FYNNEI. The CDR3 is 15 amino acids. The CDR3 protein is CASIPGTSGYNEQFF.

This chain connects TRBV7-3 to TRBJ2-2; the D call of TRBD1 rests on TCRdb alone, since no DNA is present to check it. Germline-derived CDR1 and CDR2 are SGHTA and FQGTGA. This CDR3 is built from 14 residues. CDR3: CASSSDSNTGELFF.

CDR3 in amino acids: CASSPTGLALEQYF. V is TRBV12-3 or TRBV12-4 and J is TRBJ2-7; the D call of TRBD2 rests on TCRdb alone, since no DNA is present to check it. The CDR3 is 14 amino acids.

This rearrangement joins TRBV5-1 to TRBJ1-4; TCRdb's D call of TRBD1 is untestable without DNA. The CDR3 is made up of 15 amino acids. Germline V CDR1 and CDR2: SGHRS, YFSETQ. The CDR3 sequence is CASSLGQLLNEKLFF.

The chain uses TRBV6-6 and TRBJ2-1; the TCRdb call, TRBD2, lacks DNA for checking. From germline, CDR1 is MNHNY and CDR2 SVGAGI (reference sequence). The CDR3 is 17 residues long. The CDR3 loop is CASSYSGTSGVYNEQFF.

The V gene is TRBV2, the J gene TRBJ2-1; TCRdb returns TRBD2, unconfirmable since there is no DNA. CDR3 size: 15 residues. Per the germline V gene, CDR1 is SNHLY and CDR2 is FYNNEI. This CDR3 reads CASKKEASGSYEQFF.

The rearrangement links TRBV7-2 to TRBJ2-5; there is no DNA to check the TCRdb D call of TRBD1. The CDR3 runs 16 residues. Germline V lookup: CDR1 SGHTA, CDR2 FQGNSA. This CDR3 is CASSLRTGTNQETQYF.

The rearrangement joins TRBV5-1 to TRBJ2-1; TCRdb reports TRBD1, a call that lacks DNA to check it against. CDR3 length: 16 residues. CDR1 SGHRS and CDR2 YFSETQ come from the germline V gene. This chain's CDR3 is CASSLARQVGDNEQFF.

The gene calls are TRBV20-1 and TRBJ1-5. Germline V gives CDR1 DFQATT, CDR2 SNEGSKA (reference sequence). The CDR3 is 13 residues long. The CDR3 here is CSATEVANQPQHF.

This sequence joins TRBV4-1 and TRBJ2-1. Per the germline V gene, CDR1 is MGHRA and CDR2 is YSYEKL. The CDR3 totals 14 residues. CDR3 sequence: CASSPGGWGNEQFF.

The chain employs TRBV6-1 and TRBJ2-1; TCRdb proposes TRBD1, but this gene call is untestable without DNA. Germline CDR1 is MNHNS and CDR2 is SASEGT. The CDR3 contains 13 residues. CDR3 sequence reads: CASSGTGFNEQFF.

The V call is TRBV6-5, the J call TRBJ1-1; TCRdb names TRBD1, which stays unverified in the absence of DNA. CDR3 size: 14 residues. Germline assignment: CDR1 MNHEY and CDR2 SVGAGI. CDR3 residues: CASSYTPSGTEAFF.

V and J are TRBV6-1 and TRBJ2-5. CDR3 length: 12 amino acids. CDR1 and CDR2 from the germline V gene are MNHNS and SASEGT. The CDR3 is CASIRGQETQYF.

This rearrangement joins TRBV7-3 to TRBJ2-2. Germline assignment: CDR1 SGHTA and CDR2 FQGTGA. The CDR3 runs 14 residues. CDR3 sequence: CASSLMLASGELFF.

The chain joins TRBV27 to TRBJ2-6; checking the TCRdb D call of TRBD1 is not possible without DNA. The CDR3 is 17 residues long. The germline V gene encodes CDR1 MNHEY and CDR2 SMNVEV (reference sequence). The CDR3 loop reads CASSRGEGPKGANVLTF.

This chain links TRBV6-1 with TRBJ1-1; the TCRdb D gene call, TRBD1, has no DNA to confirm it. In germline, CDR1 is MNHNS, CDR2 SASEGT. CDR3 length equals 14 residues. The CDR3 here is CASSELAGAPEAFF.

V gene TRBV3-1 combines with J gene TRBJ2-1. This CDR3 region has 12 residues. Germline assignment: CDR1 LGHDT and CDR2 YNNKEL (reference sequence). The CDR3 spells CASSHWLNEQFF.

The chain is built from TRBV7-9 and TRBJ2-1; the D gene TCRdb calls, TRBD2, cannot be checked with no DNA. Germline CDR1 is SEHNR and CDR2 is FQNEAQ (reference sequence). This CDR3 region has 17 residues. The CDR3 region is CASSFIWTGGGGDEQFF.

The chain uses TRBV11-3 and TRBJ2-1; the TCRdb call, TRBD1, lacks DNA for checking. The germline V gene has CDR1 SGHNT and CDR2 YENEEA. The CDR3 length is 13 residues. The chain's CDR3 is CASSSPALGEQFF.